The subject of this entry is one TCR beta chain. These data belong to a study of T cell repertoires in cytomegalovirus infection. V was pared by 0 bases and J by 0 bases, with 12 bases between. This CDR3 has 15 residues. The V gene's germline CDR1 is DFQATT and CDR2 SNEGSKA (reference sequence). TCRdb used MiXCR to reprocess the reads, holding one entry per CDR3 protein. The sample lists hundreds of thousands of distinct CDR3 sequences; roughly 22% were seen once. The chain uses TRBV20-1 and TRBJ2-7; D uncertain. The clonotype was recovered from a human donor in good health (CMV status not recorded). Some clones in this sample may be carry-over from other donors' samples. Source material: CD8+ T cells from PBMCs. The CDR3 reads CSARDLLKSSYEQYF. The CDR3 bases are TGCAGTGCTAGAGATCTACTCAAGAGCTCCTACGAGCAGTACTTC.